This TCR beta chain was identified during a study of blood T cell repertoires in COVID-19. At the level of the study: From the United States, Italy and Spain came samples of acute and convalescent COVID-19. Sample material is recorded as cDNA or gDNA derived from T cells, B-cell-depleted T cells, or PBMCs.

Per the original methods: Estimates of nucleated cell counts were drawn from the amplification of reference gene primers. Data came from immunoSEQ multiplex PCR; TCRdb stores just in-frame clones and leaves some out. The DNA was the basis for D and trimming; V, J and clone size are from that table. The sample has about 150,000 clones, 75% to 90% seen once. The V end was cut by 3 bases, the J end by 5 bases, with 10 bases between. Germline loops: CDR1 DFQATT, CDR2 SNEGSKA (reference sequence). The CDR3 is 12 amino acids. The sequence derives from a woman in her sixties or seventies with acute or convalescent COVID-19. The V gene is TRBV20-1, the J gene TRBJ1-1; D is possibly TRBD1 (5 bases). The sample consisted of peripheral blood. The CDR3 loop reads CSASNGGTEAFF. For the CDR3, the DNA is TGCAGTGCTAGTAACGGGGGTACTGAAGCTTTCTTT.